What follows are 6 T cell receptor beta chains derived from one specimen sequenced in a study of blood T cell repertoires in COVID-19. Sequencing was performed with immunoSEQ multiplex PCR; in TCRdb, only in-frame clones are kept and a portion is missing. The sample lists 210,000 or so clones; roughly four fifths were seen once. Sequenced sample: PBMCs or T cells enriched from blood (not recorded which). The origin of the receptors is a man in his sixties who had recovered from COVID-19.

CDR3 loop: CASSLSKADRQGGQYF. The CDR3 nucleotides are TGTGCCAGCAGCCTTTCCAAGGCGGACCGACAGGGGGGGCAGTATTTT. The chain has TRBV3-1 (or the pseudogene TRBV3-2) and TRBJ2-3; TRBD1 agrees at 9 bases. The germline V gene has CDR1 LGHDT and CDR2 YNNKEL (reference sequence). The junction had 16 bases not matched to a gene; V was cut back by 4 bases and J by 11 bases. This CDR3 is built from 16 residues.

A few counts support this clone. The chain is built from TRBV4-3 and TRBJ1-3; D gene ambiguous. Germline loops: CDR1 LGHNA, CDR2 YSLEER. V dropped 0 bases and J dropped 4 bases, with 10 bases sitting between them. The CDR3 covers 15 residues. For the CDR3, the DNA is TGCGCCAGCAGCCAAGATATCCAGGCCGGAAACACCATATATTTT. It encodes CASSQDIQAGNTIYF.

The chain joins TRBV19 to TRBJ1-2; TRBD1 matches at 8 bases. The J segment lost 8 bases and the V segment lost 1 base, leaving 6 bases of the junction unmatched. Germline V gene data show CDR1 as LNHDA and CDR2 as SQIVND (reference sequence). The CDR3 totals 14 residues. CDR3 coding DNA: TGTGCCAGTAGTATAGTGGGGACAGGTGGCGGCTACACCTTC. Encoded protein: CASSIVGTGGGYTF.

On this clone: In the same sample, other DNA sequences code for this CDR3. The rearrangement uses TRBV7-2 and TRBJ1-4; perhaps TRBD1 as D (5 bases). Germline V gives CDR1 SGHTA, CDR2 FQGNSA. This CDR3 spans 13 amino acids. With 3 bases removed from V and 7 bases from J, the gap between germline ends came to 9 bases. CDR3 region: CASSFTGGEKLFF. For the CDR3, the DNA is TGTGCCAGCAGCTTTACGGGGGGTGAAAAACTGTTTTTT.

A single count supports this clone. The rearrangement links TRBV12-3 or TRBV12-4 to TRBJ1-1, with D possibly being TRBD1 (6 bases). CDR3 length: 13 amino acids. Trimming shortened V by 1 base and J by 9 bases, and 12 bases separated the two germline ends. CDR3 region: CASSLDGQKKAFF. As DNA, the CDR3 is TGTGCCAGCAGTTTAGATGGACAGAAGAAAGCTTTCTTT.

The gene calls are TRBV19 and TRBJ1-4; the D gene is possibly TRBD1 (6 bases). Germline V gives CDR1 LNHDA, CDR2 SQIVND (reference sequence). The CDR3 is 16 residues long. Trimming stripped 6 bases from V and 7 bases from J, with 21 bases between. The DNA for the CDR3 is TGTGCCAGTAGGTCCCCCAAAACAGGGTCCGGTGAAAAACTGTTTTTT. This translates into CASRSPKTGSGEKLFF.